This is a list of T cell receptor beta chains from one sample in a study of blood T cell repertoires in COVID-19. Assay used: immunoSEQ multiplex PCR; TCRdb lists only in-frame clones, some missing. The table has 200,000 to 250,000 clones, 70% to 85% seen once; the top ten hold about 1.4%. The sequencing sample was made of peripheral blood. Receptors were obtained from a woman aged 35 to 49 who had recovered from COVID-19. The CDR3 runs from the conserved cysteine through the conserved F or W. D genes are given only for firm matches. Some rows mark clone size as missing; the rest say once, few, many or name a class of expanded clone.

>NA|NA|TRBV5-4|TRBJ1-2
CASSGGGYGYTF
TGTGCCAGCAGCGGAGGAGGATATGGCTACACCTTC
>NA|TRBD1|TRBV24-1|TRBJ2-2
CATSDPTGGTGLPGELFF
TGTGCCACCAGTGATCCGACGGGCGGGACAGGGCTCCCCGGGGAGCTGTTTTTT
>NA|TRBD1|TRBV10-3|TRBJ1-1
CAITSGQGRPEAFF
TGTGCCATCACCTCGGGACAGGGGAGGCCTGAAGCTTTCTTT
>NA|NA|TRBV19|TRBJ2-3
CASSIDQRTGLPARTDTQYF
TGTGCCAGTAGTATAGATCAGCGGACCGGGCTCCCCGCTCGCACAGATACGCAGTATTTT
>NA|NA|TRBV11-3|TRBJ2-3
CASSRDTSTDTQYF
TGTGCCAGCAGCCGGGACACTAGCACAGATACGCAGTATTTT
>NA|NA|TRBV9|TRBJ2-2
CASSVQTGELFF
TGTGCCAGCAGCGTACAAACCGGGGAGCTGTTTTTT
>NA|TRBD2|TRBV6-2/TRBV6-3|TRBJ2-5
CASSSLLAGYETQYF
TGTGCCAGCAGTTCGTTACTAGCGGGGTATGAGACCCAGTACTTC
>NA|TRBD2|TRBV9|TRBJ2-5
CASSVASRGGQETQYF
TGTGCCAGCAGCGTAGCTTCGCGCGGGGGTCAAGAGACCCAGTACTTC
>NA|TRBD2|TRBV5-1|TRBJ2-1
CASRGTRGNEQFF
TGCGCCAGCAGAGGGACTAGGGGCAATGAGCAGTTCTTC
>NA|NA|TRBV6-5|TRBJ1-6
CASTKKGTAYSPLHF
TGTGCCAGCACCAAAAAAGGGACTGCTTATTCACCCCTCCACTTT
>NA|NA|TRBV6-5|TRBJ1-1
CASSYAGGNTEAFF
TGTGCCAGCAGTTACGCCGGGGGGAACACTGAAGCTTTCTTT
>NA|NA|TRBV30|TRBJ1-1
CAWSVDSINTEAFF
TGTGCCTGGAGTGTGGACAGTATCAACACTGAAGCTTTCTTT
>NA|NA|TRBV7-3|TRBJ2-3
CASSLPVAGTDTQYF
TGTGCCAGCAGCCTCCCAGTAGCGGGCACAGATACGCAGTATTTT
>NA|TRBD1|TRBV29-1|TRBJ1-5
CSVGTELGQPQHF
TGCAGCGTAGGGACAGAACTTGGTCAGCCCCAGCATTTT
>NA|TRBD1|TRBV2|TRBJ2-7
CASEGDSKSYEQYF
TGTGCCAGCGAGGGGGACAGCAAATCCTACGAGCAGTACTTC
>NA|TRBD1|TRBV7-2|TRBJ1-1
CASRRTGTGNLAFF
TGTGCCAGCAGACGAACCGGGACAGGGAATTTGGCTTTCTTT
>NA|NA|TRBV6-2/TRBV6-3|TRBJ2-7
CASSYHRLYEQYF
TGTGCCAGCAGTTACCATAGACTCTACGAGCAGTACTTC
>NA|TRBD2|TRBV5-1|TRBJ2-3
CASRGIGGTADTQYF
TGCGCCAGCAGGGGAATCGGGGGGACGGCAGATACGCAGTATTTT
>NA|NA|TRBV28|TRBJ1-5
CASSLVSRQPQHF
TGTGCCAGCAGTTTAGTTTCGCGGCAGCCCCAGCATTTT
>NA|NA|TRBV6-2/TRBV6-3|TRBJ1-1
CASSYKLRTDTEAFF
TGTGCCAGCAGTTACAAGTTGAGGACAGACACTGAAGCTTTCTTT
>once|NA|TRBV4-2|TRBJ2-7
CASSQGPGGLSSYEQYF
TGTGCCAGCAGCCAAGGCCCAGGGGGACTTAGCTCCTACGAGCAGTACTTC
>NA|NA|TRBV4-2|TRBJ2-7
CANSQLGGGMNYEQYF
TGTGCCAACAGCCAACTAGGGGGCGGGATGAACTACGAGCAGTACTTC
>NA|TRBD1|TRBV18|TRBJ1-1
CASSPGTGTEAFF
TGTGCCAGCTCACCCGGGACAGGGACTGAAGCTTTCTTT
>NA|NA|TRBV20-1|TRBJ1-1
CSASNPTTANTEAFF
TGCAGTGCTAGTAACCCCACGACAGCGAACACTGAAGCTTTCTTT
>few|NA|TRBV28|TRBJ2-2
CASIGGNTGELFF
TGTGCCAGCATCGGGGGAAACACCGGGGAGCTGTTTTTT
>NA|TRBD1|TRBV6-5|TRBJ1-6
CASSTRGQSHSTLHF
TGTGCCAGCAGTACCCGGGGACAGTCGCACTCGACCCTCCACTTT
>NA|NA|TRBV20-1|TRBJ1-1
CSASGPDNTEAFF
TGCAGTGCTAGTGGCCCAGATAACACTGAAGCTTTCTTT
>NA|NA|TRBV25-1|TRBJ2-1
CASSDGYNEQFF
TGTGCCAGCAGTGACGGTTACAATGAGCAGTTCTTC
>NA|TRBD1|TRBV6-4|TRBJ1-2
CASSLRAGQGAANYGYTF
TGTGCCAGCAGCCTAAGAGCGGGACAGGGGGCAGCTAACTATGGCTACACCTTC
>NA|TRBD1|TRBV7-8|TRBJ1-2
CASSLWGTGGDYTF
TGTGCCAGCAGCTTATGGGGGACAGGGGGCGACTACACCTTC
>NA|TRBD1|TRBV5-1|TRBJ2-3
CASAQGYGADTQYF
TGCGCCAGCGCACAGGGGTACGGGGCAGATACGCAGTATTTT
>NA|TRBD1|TRBV4-2|TRBJ1-2
CASSQVTGGSSDYGYTF
TGTGCCAGCAGCCAAGTAACAGGGGGCTCATCAGACTATGGCTACACCTTC
>NA|NA|TRBV29-1|TRBJ1-1
CSDVTGHTEAFF
TGCAGCGACGTAACAGGGCACACTGAAGCTTTCTTT
>NA|NA|TRBV11-2|TRBJ2-7
CASSPREAESYEQYF
TGTGCCAGCAGCCCACGGGAAGCAGAGTCCTACGAGCAGTACTTC
>NA|TRBD2|TRBV28|TRBJ2-5
CASSFFGGGTQYF
TGTGCCAGCAGTTTTTTCGGGGGGGGGACCCAGTACTTC
>NA|NA|TRBV29-1|TRBJ1-2
CSVSQGSNYGYTF
TGCAGCGTTTCCCAGGGCTCGAACTATGGCTACACCTTC
>NA|NA|TRBV6-5|TRBJ1-2
CASRRGGDYGYTF
TGTGCCAGCAGGCGAGGGGGTGATTATGGCTACACCTTC
>NA|NA|TRBV28|TRBJ1-4
CASSTAGPGGEKLFF
TGTGCCAGCAGTACTGCGGGTCCGGGTGGTGAAAAACTGTTTTTT
>NA|NA|TRBV6-5|TRBJ1-1
CASSNRARSTEAFF
TGTGCCAGCAGTAACAGGGCGCGCAGTACTGAAGCTTTCTTT